This TCR beta chain was documented in a study of blood T cells in healthy people across ages. With each sample, at least 5.5 micrograms of total RNA were extracted. Trimming removed 6 bases from V and 0 bases from J; junction bases left unmatched: 34. This CDR3 spans 24 amino acids. Germline V gene sequence: CDR1 MNHEY, CDR2 SMNVEV (reference sequence). The table lists this clonotype with a few counts. The antigen is unknown. Study outcomes and limitations: Total diversity from one million sequenced T cells was likely underestimated. Donors of long life had a larger count of naive CD4+ cells and greater diversity than aged donors.

The authors ran a second PCR of roughly 6 to 12 cycles using a sample-barcoded 5' primer and a J-beta primer mix. The yield of each sample was at least 2.5 million CDR3-containing paired-end reads. TCRdb ran MiXCR on the 5' RACE reads and lists one entry per CDR3 protein. The repertoire includes about 1,400,000 distinct CDR3 sequences, 42% of them detected once, and roughly 7.7% sits in the top ten. The chain carries TRBV27 and TRBJ1-2; TRBD1 agrees at 7 bases. The sequencing input was blood. The receptor's source is a woman under 30 in good health. DNA of the CDR3: TGTGCCAGCAGAGGCTACACCTCGGAGGCGGCTAAACAGGGGAGAAGGACATCTAACTATGGCTACACCTTC. It specifies CASRGYTSEAAKQGRRTSNYGYTF.